The 29 T cell receptor beta chains presented below share a single source sample, sequenced in a study of blood T cell repertoires in COVID-19. TCRdb's copy holds only in-frame clones and misses some; the assay was immunoSEQ multiplex PCR. The table includes some 390,000 clones, nearly 90% detected once. Sequencing was done on a sample of PBMCs or T cells enriched from blood (not recorded which). All receptors come from a woman aged 25 to 39 who had recovered from COVID-19.

The chain combines TRBV6-5 with TRBJ2-5; D gene uncertain. The germline V gene has CDR1 MNHEY and CDR2 SVGAGI. The CDR3 has 14 residues. The V and J ends lost 4 bases and 0 bases respectively, with 9 bases between them. The CDR3 nucleotides read TGTGCCAGCAGTTGGCAGGCTAACCAAGAGACCCAGTACTTC. The encoded protein is CASSWQANQETQYF.

Concerning this clone itself: In the same sample, other DNA sequences code for this CDR3. The V and J genes are TRBV28 and TRBJ1-6; D is possibly TRBD1 (6 bases). The CDR3 contains 14 residues. V was pared by 6 bases and J by 4 bases, with 10 bases between. CDR1 and CDR2 (germline): MDHEN, SYDVKM. CDR3 amino acids: CASSLGQYNSPLHF. The CDR3 bases are TGTGCCAGCAGCCTTGGACAGTATAATTCACCCCTCCACTTT.

The V call is TRBV28, the J call TRBJ2-2, with D maybe TRBD2 (7 bases). The germline V gene encodes CDR1 MDHEN and CDR2 SYDVKM. V lost 6 bases and J 0 bases, leaving 17 bases between the germline ends. The CDR3 consists of 17 residues. CDR3 loop: CASREPGGGANTGELFF. The CDR3 DNA reads as TGTGCCAGCAGGGAACCCGGCGGGGGCGCGAACACCGGGGAGCTGTTTTTT.

The chain is built from TRBV24-1 and TRBJ2-3; 11 nucleotides line up with TRBD2. V gave up 1 base and J gave up 2 bases; unmatched junction bases: 13. The CDR3 is 20 amino acids. Germline V CDR1 and CDR2: KGHDR, SFDVKD. This CDR3 reads CATSDFGTSGHIPPTDTQYF. The CDR3 bases are TGTGCCACCAGTGATTTTGGGACTAGCGGCCATATCCCCCCCACAGATACGCAGTATTTT.

This clone was recorded only once. The V call is TRBV7-2, the J call TRBJ1-1; possible D gene TRBD1, 6 bases. Between the trimmed V and J ends, which lost 4 bases and 4 bases, there was a span of 13 bases. This CDR3 has 14 residues. Germline V CDR1 and CDR2: SGHTA, FQGNSA. The CDR3: CASSSQGLSTEAFF. As DNA, the CDR3 is TGTGCCAGCAGCTCACAGGGTCTTAGCACTGAAGCTTTCTTT.

The gene calls are TRBV29-1 and TRBJ2-1, with TRBD1 matching over 7 bases. The CDR3 extends over 15 amino acids. Per germline, CDR1 SQVTM and CDR2 ANQGSEA. V gave up 3 bases and J gave up 0 bases; unmatched junction bases: 5. CDR3 in amino acids: CSVDMGQISYNEQFF. The CDR3 nucleotides read TGCAGCGTTGATATGGGACAGATCTCCTACAATGAGCAGTTCTTC.

The chain carries TRBV7-2 and TRBJ2-7; D gene uncertain. V lost 1 base to trimming and J lost 2 bases, with 12 bases between them. Germline assignment: CDR1 SGHTA and CDR2 FQGNSA. The CDR3 is 15 amino acids. The CDR3 coding sequence is TGTGCCAGCAGCTTAGATCGTAGTTCAACCTACGAGCAGTACTTC. Translating it yields CASSLDRSSTYEQYF.

V and J are TRBV18 and TRBJ1-3, with D possibly TRBD1 on 5 matching bases. This CDR3 contains 15 residues. The germline CDR1 and CDR2 sequences are KGHSH and LQKENI. V lost 6 bases to trimming and J lost 0 bases, with 12 bases between them. The CDR3 loop is CASSPTVGSGNTIYF. In DNA, the CDR3 is TGTGCCAGCTCGCCGACAGTCGGCTCTGGAAACACCATATATTTT.

The chain carries TRBV24-1 and TRBJ2-7; 13 positions match TRBD2. V dropped 4 bases and J dropped 1; count of bases not matched to a gene: 6. The CDR3 has 17 residues. Per germline, CDR1 KGHDR and CDR2 SFDVKD. DNA of the CDR3: TGTGCCACCAGTGACCGGACTAGCGGGAGAGCATCCTACGAGCAGTACTTC. Translating gives CATSDRTSGRASYEQYF.

The CDR3 DNA follows: TGTGCCAGCAGCTTCGGGACAGGGGAATCCTACGAGCAGTACTTC. Its protein product is CASSFGTGESYEQYF. The rearrangement joins TRBV7-7 to TRBJ2-7; TRBD1 matches at 10 bases. The J segment lost 1 base and the V segment lost 3 bases, leaving 3 bases of the junction unmatched. This CDR3 region has 15 residues. Germline assignment: CDR1 SSHAT and CDR2 FNYEAQ (reference sequence).

The CDR3, as DNA: TGTGCCAGCAGCTTACTTGGGAGTGGTTATGAGCAGTTCTTC. Encoded protein: CASSLLGSGYEQFF. The V call is TRBV7-3, the J call TRBJ2-1; possible D gene TRBD2, 5 bases. There are 14 residues in the CDR3. Germline V gene data show CDR1 as SGHTA and CDR2 as FQGTGA. Between the trimmed V and J ends, which lost 2 bases and 8 bases, there was a span of 13 bases.

The rearrangement links TRBV5-1 to TRBJ2-7; perhaps TRBD2 as D (5 bases). Trimming stripped 2 bases from V and 0 bases from J, with 12 bases between. Germline loops: CDR1 SGHRS, CDR2 YFSETQ. This CDR3 region has 15 residues. The CDR3 reads CASSLVGGLSYEQYF. The CDR3 coding sequence is TGCGCCAGCAGCTTAGTCGGAGGCCTCTCCTACGAGCAGTACTTC.

The chain joins TRBV9 to TRBJ1-5; D gene unclear. Trimming shortened V by 0 bases and J by 0 bases, and 4 bases separated the two germline ends. The CDR3 is made up of 14 amino acids. Germline CDR1 SGDLS, CDR2 YYNGEE. As DNA, the CDR3 is TGTGCCAGCAGCGTAGATTATAGCAATCAGCCCCAGCATTTT. Its translation: CASSVDYSNQPQHF. Using reference TRBV9 and TRBJ1-5 for the parts outside the CDR3, the full variable domain is DSGVTQTPKHLITATGQRVTLRCSPRSGDLSVYWYQQSLDQGLQFLIQYYNGEERAKGNILERFSAQQFPDLHSELNLSSLELGDSALYFCASSVDYSNQPQHFGDGTRLSIL.

This chain links TRBV7-6 with TRBJ2-5; 7 positions agree with TRBD2. The CDR3 extends over 16 amino acids. Germline CDR1 and CDR2: SGHVS and FNYEAQ. The V and J ends lost 2 bases and 5 bases, in that order; junction bases with no gene match: 11. DNA for the CDR3: TGTGCCAGCAGCTTACAAGGGACTACCCAAGGGGAGACCCAGTACTTC. Translating gives CASSLQGTTQGETQYF.

CDR3 nucleotide sequence: TGTGCCAGCTTTAAAGGGGCTAGCGGATATTACGAGCAGTACTTC. Translating gives CASFKGASGYYEQYF. The chain joins TRBV28 to TRBJ2-7, with TRBD2 identical over 7 bases. V lost 8 bases and J lost 4; bases outside the gene matches: 14. The germline V gene has CDR1 MDHEN and CDR2 SYDVKM. The CDR3 extends over 15 amino acids.

CDR3 in amino acids: CASSLGQGNEKLFF. Written as DNA, the CDR3 is TGTGCCAGCAGCCTGGGACAGGGGAATGAAAAACTGTTTTTT. The V and J genes are TRBV11-2 and TRBJ1-4; 10 bases map to TRBD1. This CDR3 is 14 amino acids long. The V gene's germline CDR1 is SGHAT and CDR2 FQNNGV. Germline trimming cut 5 bases from V and 5 bases from J; bases unmatched to any gene: 2.

The chain is built from TRBV28 and TRBJ2-7; the D gene is possibly TRBD2 (5 bases). This CDR3 has 16 amino acids. V was shortened by 6 bases and J by 0 bases, with 18 bases between the two germline ends. CDR1 is MDHEN and CDR2 is SYDVKM in the germline V gene. The CDR3 is CASSTLRGASSYEQYF. Here the CDR3 DNA reads TGTGCCAGCAGCACCCTCCGGGGTGCGAGCTCCTACGAGCAGTACTTC.

The chain links TRBV10-3 to TRBJ2-7, with 7 bases fitting TRBD1. The CDR3 is 14 residues long. CDR1 and CDR2 (germline): ENHRY, SYGVKD. Trimming took 6 bases from V and 3 from J; bases not matched to a gene: 8. The CDR3 is CAIRGGQGDYEQYF. The CDR3 DNA follows: TGTGCCATCAGGGGTGGGCAGGGGGACTACGAGCAGTACTTC.

This rearrangement joins TRBV7-9 to TRBJ2-7; the match to TRBD2 covers 8 bases. The CDR3 length is 14 residues. CDR1 and CDR2 from the germline V gene are SEHNR and FQNEAQ (reference sequence). The V and J ends lost 1 base and 3 bases, in that order; junction bases with no gene match: 2. This CDR3 reads CASSLGGGNYEQYF. The DNA for the CDR3 is TGTGCCAGCAGCTTAGGCGGGGGGAACTACGAGCAGTACTTC.

CDR3 bases: TGCGCCAGCAGCTTGGAGGGACAGGGGATTCGGGATGGCTACACCTTC. This sequence encodes CASSLEGQGIRDGYTF. The V call is TRBV5-1, the J call TRBJ1-2, with 10 bases fitting TRBD1. The V segment lost 0 bases and the J segment 6 bases; nucleotides outside the gene matches: 8. The CDR3 consists of 16 residues. CDR1 is SGHRS, CDR2 YFSETQ, per germline.

J is TRBJ1-2 and V is TRBV7-6, with 7 bases that match TRBD1. With V trimmed by 0 bases and J by 5 bases, 3 bases remained unmatched. CDR3 length: 14 amino acids. Germline CDR1 is SGHVS and CDR2 is FNYEAQ. The CDR3 DNA reads as TGTGCCAGCAGCTTAGCGCTACAGGGGTATGGCTACACCTTC. It translates to CASSLALQGYGYTF.

This rearrangement joins TRBV24-1 to TRBJ2-3; no reliable D call. Trimming cost V 3 bases and J 0 bases, with 12 bases left between them. This CDR3 region has 16 residues. The germline CDR1 and CDR2 sequences are KGHDR and SFDVKD. Here the CDR3 DNA reads TGTGCCACCAGTGATCCCGAAGCTTCTAGCACAGATACGCAGTATTTT. Translated: CATSDPEASSTDTQYF.

This rearrangement joins TRBV9 to TRBJ2-1, with TRBD2 identical over 7 bases. The V segment lost 3 bases and the J segment 0 bases; nucleotides outside the gene matches: 3. The CDR3 has 15 amino acids. Germline loops: CDR1 SGDLS, CDR2 YYNGEE. This CDR3 reads CASSAGGFSYNEQFF. Written as DNA, the CDR3 is TGTGCCAGCAGCGCCGGGGGGTTCTCCTACAATGAGCAGTTCTTC.

The CDR3 DNA reads TGTGCCAGCAGTGTCGGACTAGGGTCCACAGATACGCAGTATTTT. It yields the protein CASSVGLGSTDTQYF. V and J are TRBV2 and TRBJ2-3, with 7 bases aligning to TRBD2. The CDR3 contains 15 residues. The V segment lost 4 bases and the J segment 2 bases; nucleotides outside the gene matches: 6. The germline CDR1 and CDR2 sequences are SNHLY and FYNNEI. Full variable domain (remainder filled in from reference TRBV2 and TRBJ2-3): EPEVTQTPSHQVTQMGQEVILRCVPISNHLYFYWYRQILGQKVEFLVSFYNNEISEKSEIFDDQFSVERPDGSNFTLKIRSTKLEDSAMYFCASSVGLGSTDTQYFGPGTRLTVL.

This rearrangement joins TRBV19 to TRBJ2-3; 8 bases map to TRBD1. The CDR3 has 17 amino acids. The junction had 7 bases not matched to a gene; V was cut back by 0 bases and J by 2 bases. CDR1 and CDR2 from the germline V gene are LNHDA and SQIVND (reference sequence). The CDR3 nucleotides read TGTGCCAGTAGTATAGATCGGACAGGGTTTTACACAGATACGCAGTATTTT. Translation gives CASSIDRTGFYTDTQYF.

The chain joins TRBV9 to TRBJ1-1; perhaps TRBD1 as D (6 bases). The CDR3 runs 15 residues. V was trimmed by 4 bases and J by 5 bases, leaving 18 bases between them. Germline V gene lookup returns CDR1 SGDLS and CDR2 YYNGEE. The CDR3 loop reads CASSPSWGGHTEAFF. For the CDR3, the DNA is TGTGCCAGCAGCCCAAGTTGGGGGGGGCATACTGAAGCTTTCTTT.

The V gene is TRBV11-2, the J gene TRBJ2-7; 11 bases map to TRBD2. This CDR3 is built from 14 residues. The junction had 1 base not matched to a gene; V was cut back by 4 bases and J by 2 bases. Germline V CDR1 and CDR2: SGHAT, FQNNGV. CDR3 region: CASSYSGGAYEQYF. In DNA form, the CDR3 reads TGTGCCAGCAGCTATAGCGGGGGGGCCTACGAGCAGTACTTC.

The chain joins TRBV6-5 to TRBJ2-7; D may be TRBD2 (5 bases). CDR1 is MNHEY and CDR2 is SVGAGI in the germline V gene. V dropped 6 bases and J dropped 6 bases, with 21 bases sitting between them. The CDR3 is 15 residues long. CDR3 loop: CASRPGPNLSGEQYF. The CDR3, as DNA: TGTGCCAGCAGGCCAGGACCCAACCTAAGCGGCGAGCAGTACTTC.

The rearrangement joins TRBV19 to TRBJ1-1; D is possibly TRBD1 (6 bases). This CDR3 is built from 15 residues. Germline loops: CDR1 LNHDA, CDR2 SQIVND (reference sequence). The V end lost 2 bases, the J end lost 1 base, and 11 bases lay between the germline ends. The CDR3 here is CASSITGLGNTEAFF. CDR3 bases: TGTGCCAGTAGTATAACAGGGTTGGGGAACACTGAAGCTTTCTTT.